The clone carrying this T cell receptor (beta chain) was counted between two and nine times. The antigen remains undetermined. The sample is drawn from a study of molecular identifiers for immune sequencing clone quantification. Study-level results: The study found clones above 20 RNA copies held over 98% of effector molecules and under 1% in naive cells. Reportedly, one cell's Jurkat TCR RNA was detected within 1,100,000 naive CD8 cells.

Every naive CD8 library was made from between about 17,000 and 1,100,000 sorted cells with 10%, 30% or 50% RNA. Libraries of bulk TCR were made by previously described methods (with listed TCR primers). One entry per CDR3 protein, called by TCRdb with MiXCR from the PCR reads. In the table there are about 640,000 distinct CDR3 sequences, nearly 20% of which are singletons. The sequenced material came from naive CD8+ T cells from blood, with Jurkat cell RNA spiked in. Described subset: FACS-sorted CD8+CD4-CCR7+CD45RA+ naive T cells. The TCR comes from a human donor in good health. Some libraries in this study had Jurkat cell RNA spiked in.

The CDR3 reads CAWGTGSSYEQYF. The CDR3, as DNA: TGTGCCTGGGGGACAGGAAGCTCCTACGAGCAGTACTTC. The chain employs TRBV30 and TRBJ2-7, with 8 bases aligning to TRBD1. Germline V gene lookup returns CDR1 GTSNPN and CDR2 SVGIG (reference sequence). V dropped 5 bases and J dropped 0; count of bases not matched to a gene: 3. This CDR3 region has 13 residues. The variable domain in full, completed from reference TRBV30 and TRBJ2-7, reads SQTIHQWPATLVQPVGSPLSLECTVEGTSNPNLYWYRQAAGRGLQLLFYSVGIGQISSEVPQNLSASRPQDRQFILSSKKLLLSDSGFYLCAWGTGSSYEQYFGPGTRLTVT.